This passage covers 12 T cell receptor beta chains from one sample sequenced in a study of T cell responses to AZD1222 COVID-19 vaccine (dated by TCRdb to about 2021). Taken with the paper, the label for time point translates to: baseline before first vaccination. Libraries were built with the immunoSEQ multiplex PCR assay. TCRdb took over this immuneACCESS table, retaining in-frame rearrangements with V and J assigned. Such tables are incomplete; in checked studies, under half of the missing clones stem from an unresolved V gene, and the remainder is unexplained. The table for this sample lists more than 100,000 clones; about 90% of them were counted only once. The biggest ten clones account for about 10% of the sample. Sequenced here: peripheral blood, sampled on day 0 of AZD1222 vaccination. Receptor source: an adult in good health.

V is TRBV5-1 and J is TRBJ2-4; D might be TRBD2 (5 bases). This CDR3 comprises 17 residues. The germline V and J ends were trimmed by 2 bases and 5 bases, with 20 bases remaining between them. Germline assignment: CDR1 SGHRS and CDR2 YFSETQ. Here the CDR3 reads CASSLSIRGARENIQYF. The CDR3 DNA reads TGCGCCAGCAGCTTATCAATCCGGGGAGCAAGGGAAAACATTCAGTACTTC.

The chain is built from TRBV28 and TRBJ1-2; TRBD1 aligns across 7 bases. After removal of 5 bases from V and 8 bases from J, the junction contained 14 bases not matched to a gene. This CDR3 contains 15 residues. Germline V lookup: CDR1 MDHEN, CDR2 SYDVKM. The CDR3 reads CASSPGPTGRYGYTF. The CDR3 nucleotides are TGTGCCAGCAGTCCGGGCCCGACAGGGCGTTACGGCTACACCTTC.

The chain has TRBV11-3 and TRBJ2-3; tentative D call: TRBD1 (6 bases). Trimming took off 4 bases at V and 2 bases at J, with 16 bases between the two ends. There are 16 residues in the CDR3. The germline CDR1 and CDR2 sequences are SGHNT and YENEEA. The CDR3 DNA reads as TGTGCCAGCAGCTACCCCTGGGGGCCCCTCACAGATACGCAGTATTTT. Protein sequence: CASSYPWGPLTDTQYF.

V and J are TRBV6-5 and TRBJ2-2; the D is unclear. The ends were cut back, 6 bases at V and 3 bases at J, with 5 bases in the middle. This CDR3 spans 12 amino acids. CDR1 is MNHEY, CDR2 SVGAGI, per germline. The CDR3 DNA sequence: TGTGCCAGCAGCGCAGACACCGGGGAGCTGTTTTTT. Translated: CASSADTGELFF.

V and J are TRBV4-3 and TRBJ2-3; D is perhaps TRBD1 (6 bases). V lost 5 bases and J lost 3, with 15 bases in between. Germline lookup yields CDR1 LGHNA and CDR2 YSLEER. The CDR3 extends over 15 amino acids. CDR3 in DNA: TGCGCCAGCAGCACGGGACACCTGGGGACAGATACGCAGTATTTT. It specifies CASSTGHLGTDTQYF.

The chain recombines TRBV7-9 with TRBJ1-1; TRBD1 is a possible D gene (5 bases). Per the germline V gene, CDR1 is SEHNR and CDR2 is FQNEAQ (reference sequence). Trimming removed 1 base at V and 0 bases at J, with 18 bases between. This CDR3 is 18 amino acids long. Written as DNA, the CDR3 is TGTGCCAGCAGCTTAGTCTGGGGGGAAATAGTCGTGAACACTGAAGCTTTCTTT. Protein product: CASSLVWGEIVVNTEAFF.

V is TRBV19 and J is TRBJ2-5; 9 bases agree with TRBD1. Germline V gene data show CDR1 as LNHDA and CDR2 as SQIVND (reference sequence). V gave up 5 bases and J gave up 5 bases; unmatched junction bases: 6. The CDR3 has 14 residues. The CDR3 coding sequence is TGTGCCAGTAGTCGGGACAGGGTTGGTGAGACCCAGTACTTC. Translated, it gives CASSRDRVGETQYF.

The rearrangement uses TRBV30 and TRBJ1-4; D is undetermined. Trimming removed 1 base at V and 0 bases at J, with 9 bases between. Looked up from germline, CDR1 is GTSNPN and CDR2 is SVGIG (reference sequence). The CDR3 has 15 residues. The CDR3 is CAWSGYLTTNEKLFF. CDR3 in DNA: TGTGCCTGGAGTGGCTACCTGACAACTAATGAAAAACTGTTTTTT.

This clone was recorded only once. The rearrangement uses TRBV24-1 and TRBJ1-2; no definite D call. The length of the CDR3 is 13 residues. The V gene's germline CDR1 is KGHDR and CDR2 SFDVKD. Trimming took off 2 bases at V and 2 bases at J, with 5 bases between the two ends. The CDR3 DNA follows: TGTGCCACCAGTGATTCACAAAACTATGGCTACACCTTC. Protein sequence: CATSDSQNYGYTF.

The chain employs TRBV5-1 and TRBJ2-1; a possible D gene is TRBD2 (6 bases). CDR3 length equals 16 residues. Trimming cost V 3 bases and J 6 bases, with 19 bases left between them. Germline CDR1 and CDR2: SGHRS and YFSETQ. In DNA, the CDR3 is TGCGCCAGCAGCTCCCTTAGCGGTCCGCGGCCCAATGAGCAGTTCTTC. The encoded protein is CASSSLSGPRPNEQFF.

This chain uses TRBV7-5 with TRBJ1-3. TRBV7-5 is a known pseudogene. The CDR3 consists of 18 residues. CDR3 nucleotides: TGTGCCAGAAATTATCCGCTTCCGGGGGTTAGCTCTGGAAACACCATATATTTT. Its translation: CARNYPLPGVSSGNTIYF.

The V gene is TRBV12-3 or TRBV12-4, the J gene TRBJ1-5; D gene unclear. V was clipped by 6 bases and J by 0 bases, with 6 bases between them. The length of the CDR3 is 13 residues. The CDR3 region is CASSPYSNQPQHF. The CDR3 nucleotides read TGTGCCAGCAGCCCTTATAGCAATCAGCCCCAGCATTTT.